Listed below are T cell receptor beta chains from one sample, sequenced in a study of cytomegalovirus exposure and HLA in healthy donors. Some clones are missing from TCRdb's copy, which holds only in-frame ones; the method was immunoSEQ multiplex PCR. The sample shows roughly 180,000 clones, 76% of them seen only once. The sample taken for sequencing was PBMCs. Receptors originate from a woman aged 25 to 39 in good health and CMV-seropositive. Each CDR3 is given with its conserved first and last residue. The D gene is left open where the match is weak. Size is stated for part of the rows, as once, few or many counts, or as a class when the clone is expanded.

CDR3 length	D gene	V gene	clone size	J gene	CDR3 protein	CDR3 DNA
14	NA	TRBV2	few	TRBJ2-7	CASIRTGQGYEQYF	TGTGCCAGCATTAGAACGGGTCAGGGCTACGAGCAGTACTTC
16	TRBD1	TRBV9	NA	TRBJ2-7	CASSPSGTGVSYEQYF	TGTGCCAGCAGCCCCTCGGGGACAGGGGTCTCCTACGAGCAGTACTTC
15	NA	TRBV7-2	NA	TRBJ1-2	CASSLDGPSNYGYTF	TGTGCCAGCAGCTTAGATGGCCCTTCCAACTATGGCTACACCTTC
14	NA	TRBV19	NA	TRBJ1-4	CASHTGRTNEKLFF	TGTGCCAGTCATACAGGGCGGACTAATGAAAAACTGTTTTTT
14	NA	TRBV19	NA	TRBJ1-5	CASRLAGNNQPQHF	TGTGCCAGCCGACTGGCGGGGAACAATCAGCCCCAGCATTTT
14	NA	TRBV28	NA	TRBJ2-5	CASSLFGVGETQYF	TGTGCCAGCAGTTTATTCGGGGTTGGTGAGACCCAGTACTTC
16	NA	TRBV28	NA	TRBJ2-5	CASSQRAGAHQETQYF	TGTGCCAGCAGCCAAAGGGCGGGGGCCCACCAAGAGACCCAGTACTTC
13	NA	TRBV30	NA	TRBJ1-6	CAFRDLRNSPLHF	TGTGCCTTCCGGGACTTGAGGAATTCACCCCTCCACTTT
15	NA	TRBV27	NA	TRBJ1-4	CASSLAGATNEKLFF	TGTGCCAGCAGCCTCGCAGGGGCAACTAATGAAAAACTGTTTTTT
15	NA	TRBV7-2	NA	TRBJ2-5	CASSPQAGGQETQYF	TGTGCCAGCAGCCCCCAAGCGGGCGGCCAAGAGACCCAGTACTTC
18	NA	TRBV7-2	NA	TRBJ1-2	CASSLRSSWGGKNYGYTF	TGTGCCAGCTCGTTAAGGTCCTCGTGGGGGGGCAAAAACTATGGCTACACCTTC
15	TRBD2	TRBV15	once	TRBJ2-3	CATSRDKRGLDTQYF	TGTGCCACCAGCAGAGATAAGCGGGGCCTTGATACGCAGTATTTT
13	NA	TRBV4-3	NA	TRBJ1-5	CASSQAVNQPQHF	TGCGCCAGCAGCCAAGCGGTCAATCAGCCCCAGCATTTT
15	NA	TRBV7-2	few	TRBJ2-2	CASSLGQTNTGELFF	TGTGCCAGCAGCTTAGGGCAGACGAACACCGGGGAGCTGTTTTTT
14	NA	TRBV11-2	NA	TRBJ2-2	CASSISGNTGELFF	TGTGCCAGTTCTATTTCGGGGAACACCGGGGAGCTGTTTTTT
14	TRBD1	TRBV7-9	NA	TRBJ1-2	CASSLGVDRDGYTF	TGTGCCAGCAGCTTAGGAGTAGACAGGGATGGCTACACCTTC
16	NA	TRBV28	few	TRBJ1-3	CASSAPSSSSGNTIYF	TGTGCCAGCAGTGCCCCATCATCTAGCTCTGGAAACACCATATATTTT
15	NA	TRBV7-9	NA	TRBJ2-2	CASSLTTTNTGELFF	TGTGCCAGCAGCCTAACGACAACGAACACCGGGGAGCTGTTTTTT
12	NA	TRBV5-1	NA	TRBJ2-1	CASSLTDNEQFF	TGCGCCAGCAGCTTGACTGACAATGAGCAGTTCTTC
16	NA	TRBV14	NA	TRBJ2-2	CASSQDIGVGTGELFF	TGTGCCAGCAGCCAAGATATCGGGGTTGGCACCGGGGAGCTGTTTTTT
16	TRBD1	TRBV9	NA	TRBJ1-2	CASSVTQGQGAGGYTF	TGTGCCAGCAGCGTGACCCAGGGACAGGGGGCCGGTGGCTACACCTTC
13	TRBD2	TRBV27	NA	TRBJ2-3	CASSFGTILTQYF	TGTGCCAGCAGTTTCGGGACTATCCTTACGCAGTATTTT
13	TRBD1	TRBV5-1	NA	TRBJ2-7	CASRGTASYEQYF	TGCGCCAGCAGAGGGACAGCGTCCTACGAGCAGTACTTC
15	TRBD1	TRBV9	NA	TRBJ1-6	CASSVEGALSSPLHF	TGTGCCAGCAGCGTGGAGGGGGCGCTTTCTTCACCCCTCCACTTT
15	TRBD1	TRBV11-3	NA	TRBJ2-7	CASSSRTGAIDEQYF	TGTGCCAGCAGCTCCCGTACAGGGGCTATCGACGAGCAGTACTTC